This T cell receptor beta chain was captured in a study of read filtering for tumor transcriptome and immune sequencing. Whole-study context: R-ISS stage counts were under 10 for I, 16 for II, six or seven for III.

Molecular barcoded adaptors covering alpha/delta and beta/gamma chains were used on about 390 ng RNA. TCRdb passed the reads through MiXCR, listing each CDR3 protein once. The table has roughly 46,000 distinct CDR3 sequences, roughly 12% seen once. General study points: Roughly four fifths of IR-seq clonotypes had one read, totaling around 4% of reads; RNA-seq: 74.6% and 44.6%. This fraction held mixed bone marrow immune cells after CD138-negative sorting.

The CDR3 covers 14 residues. In germline, CDR1 is SNHLY, CDR2 FYNNEI. V lost 8 bases, J lost 3 bases, and 17 bases lay in between. In this sample, this clonotype turned up many times. The antigen remains unidentified. Sequencing was performed on a population of CD138-negative cells sorted from bone marrow. This receptor was identified in a donor aged 40 or older with multiple myeloma. The chain is built from TRBV2 and TRBJ2-7, with D uncertain. CDR3 nucleotides: TGTGCCAGCGTGCCTCGCCTTTTGAGCTACGAGCAGTACTTC. Translated: CASVPRLLSYEQYF. The full variable domain, in which reference TRBV2 and TRBJ2-7 provide the parts outside the CDR3, is EPEVTQTPSHQVTQMGQEVILRCVPISNHLYFYWYRQILGQKVEFLVSFYNNEISEKSEIFDDQFSVERPDGSNFTLKIRSTKLEDSAMYFCASVPRLLSYEQYFGPGTRLTVT.